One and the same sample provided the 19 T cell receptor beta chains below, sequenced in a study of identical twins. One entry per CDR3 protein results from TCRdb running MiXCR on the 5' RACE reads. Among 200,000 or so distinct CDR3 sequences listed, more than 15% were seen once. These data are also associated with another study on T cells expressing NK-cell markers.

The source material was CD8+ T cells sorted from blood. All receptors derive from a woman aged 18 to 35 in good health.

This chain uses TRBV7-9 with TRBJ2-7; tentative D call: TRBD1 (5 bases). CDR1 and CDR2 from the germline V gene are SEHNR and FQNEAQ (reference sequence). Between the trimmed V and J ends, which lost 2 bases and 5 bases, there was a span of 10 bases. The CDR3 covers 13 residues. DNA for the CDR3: TGTGCCAGCAGCTTAAGGGGTCGGAACGAGCAGTACTTC. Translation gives CASSLRGRNEQYF.

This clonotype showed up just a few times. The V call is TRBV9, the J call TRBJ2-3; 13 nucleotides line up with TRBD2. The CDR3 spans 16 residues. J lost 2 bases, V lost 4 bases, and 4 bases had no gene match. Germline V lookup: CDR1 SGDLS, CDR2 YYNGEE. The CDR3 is CASSQGTSGNTDTQYF. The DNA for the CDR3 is TGTGCCAGCAGCCAAGGGACTAGCGGGAACACAGATACGCAGTATTTT.

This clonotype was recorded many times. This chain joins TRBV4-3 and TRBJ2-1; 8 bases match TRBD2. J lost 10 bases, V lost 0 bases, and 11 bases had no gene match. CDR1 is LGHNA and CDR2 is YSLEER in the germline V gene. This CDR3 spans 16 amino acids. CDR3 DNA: TGCGCCAGCAGCCAAGATAGGGCTAGCGGACTAGCCGAGCAGTTCTTC. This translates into CASSQDRASGLAEQFF.

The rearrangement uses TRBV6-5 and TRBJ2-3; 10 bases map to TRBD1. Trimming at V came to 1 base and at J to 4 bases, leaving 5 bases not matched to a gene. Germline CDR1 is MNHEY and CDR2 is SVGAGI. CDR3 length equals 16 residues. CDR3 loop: CASSYLTGGPSDTQYF. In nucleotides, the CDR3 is TGTGCCAGCAGTTACTTGACAGGGGGCCCCTCAGATACGCAGTATTTT.

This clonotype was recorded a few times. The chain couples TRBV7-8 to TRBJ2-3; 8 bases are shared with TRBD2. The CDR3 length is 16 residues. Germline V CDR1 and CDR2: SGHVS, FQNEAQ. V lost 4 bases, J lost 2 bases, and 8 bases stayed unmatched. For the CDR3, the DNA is TGTGCCAGCAGCTCCTCATTAGCGGGACTCACAGATACGCAGTATTTT. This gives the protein CASSSSLAGLTDTQYF. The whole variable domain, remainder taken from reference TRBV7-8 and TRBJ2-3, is GAGVSQSPRYKVAKRGQDVALRCDPISGHVSLFWYQQALGQGPEFLTYFQNEAQLDKSGLPSDRFFAERPEGSVSTLKIQRTQQEDSAVYLCASSSSLAGLTDTQYFGPGTRLTVL.

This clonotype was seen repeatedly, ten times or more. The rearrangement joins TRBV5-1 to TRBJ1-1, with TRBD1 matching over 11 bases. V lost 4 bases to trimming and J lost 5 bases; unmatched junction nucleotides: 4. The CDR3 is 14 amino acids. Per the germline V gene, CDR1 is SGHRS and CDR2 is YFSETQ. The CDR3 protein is CASSVDRGPTEAFF. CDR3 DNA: TGCGCCAGCAGCGTGGACAGGGGGCCAACTGAAGCTTTCTTT.

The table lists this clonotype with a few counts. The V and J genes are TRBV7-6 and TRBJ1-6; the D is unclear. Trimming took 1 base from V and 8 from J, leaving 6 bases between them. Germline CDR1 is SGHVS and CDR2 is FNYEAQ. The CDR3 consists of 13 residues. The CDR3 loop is CASSLEEDSPLHF. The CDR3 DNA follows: TGTGCCAGCAGCTTAGAGGAGGATTCACCCCTCCACTTT.

The CDR3 region is CASSHGHSNEQFF. The CDR3 DNA is TGTGCCAGCAGCCACGGACACTCCAATGAGCAGTTCTTC. This chain links TRBV6-1 with TRBJ2-1, with a tentative D call TRBD1 (5 bases). CDR1 is MNHNS and CDR2 is SASEGT in the germline V gene. Deletions cut 6 bases from V and 6 bases from J, with 12 bases between. The CDR3 contains 13 residues.

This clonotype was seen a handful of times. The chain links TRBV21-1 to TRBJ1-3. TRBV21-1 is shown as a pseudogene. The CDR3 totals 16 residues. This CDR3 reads CASNLRTDRSGNTIYF. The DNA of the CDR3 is TGTGCCAGCAACCTTAGGACTGACCGCTCTGGAAACACCATATATTTT.

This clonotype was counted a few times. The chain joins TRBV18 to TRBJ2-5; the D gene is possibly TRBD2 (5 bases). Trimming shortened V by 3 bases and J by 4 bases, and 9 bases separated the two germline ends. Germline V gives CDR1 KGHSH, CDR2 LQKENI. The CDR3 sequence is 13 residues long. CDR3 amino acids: CASSPAGSETQYF. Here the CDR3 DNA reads TGTGCCAGCTCACCCGCGGGTTCAGAGACCCAGTACTTC.

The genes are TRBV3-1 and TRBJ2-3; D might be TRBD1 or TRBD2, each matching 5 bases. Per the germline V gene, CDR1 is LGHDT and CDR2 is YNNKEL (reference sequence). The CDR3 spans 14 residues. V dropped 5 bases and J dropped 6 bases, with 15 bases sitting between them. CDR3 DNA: TGTGCCAGCAGCTCAGTCGGGGCCCCCGATACGCAGTATTTT. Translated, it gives CASSSVGAPDTQYF.

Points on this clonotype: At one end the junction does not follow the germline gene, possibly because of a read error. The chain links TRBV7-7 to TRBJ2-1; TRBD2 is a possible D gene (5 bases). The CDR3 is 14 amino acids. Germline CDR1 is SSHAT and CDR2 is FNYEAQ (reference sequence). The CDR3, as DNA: TGTGCTAGCAGCTTACGGCGGGCCTACAATGAGCAGTTCTTC. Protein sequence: CASSLRRAYNEQFF.

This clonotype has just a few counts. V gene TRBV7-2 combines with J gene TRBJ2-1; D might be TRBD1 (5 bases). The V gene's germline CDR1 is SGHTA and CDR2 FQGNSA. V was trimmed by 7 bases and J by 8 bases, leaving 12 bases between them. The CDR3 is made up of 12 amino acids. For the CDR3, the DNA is TGTGCCAGCATCCTAGAAGGGGATGAGCAGTTCTTC. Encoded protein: CASILEGDEQFF.

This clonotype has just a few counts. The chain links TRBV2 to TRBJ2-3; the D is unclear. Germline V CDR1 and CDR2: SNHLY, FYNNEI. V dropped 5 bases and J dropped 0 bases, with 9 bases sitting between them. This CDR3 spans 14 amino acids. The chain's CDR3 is CASSFKLSTDTQYF. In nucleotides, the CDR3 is TGTGCCAGCAGTTTCAAACTCAGCACAGATACGCAGTATTTT.

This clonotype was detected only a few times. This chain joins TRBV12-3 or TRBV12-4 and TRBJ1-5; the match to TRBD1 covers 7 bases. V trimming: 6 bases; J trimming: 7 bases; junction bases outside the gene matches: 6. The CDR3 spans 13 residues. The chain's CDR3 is CASRYQGVQPQHF. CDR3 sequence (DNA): TGTGCCAGCAGATACCAGGGGGTCCAGCCCCAGCATTTT.

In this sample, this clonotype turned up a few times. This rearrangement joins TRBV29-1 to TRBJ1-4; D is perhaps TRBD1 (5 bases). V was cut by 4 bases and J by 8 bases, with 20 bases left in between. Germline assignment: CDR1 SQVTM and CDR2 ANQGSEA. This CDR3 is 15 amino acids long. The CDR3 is CSVARQGKMGEKLFF. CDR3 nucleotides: TGCAGCGTTGCCCGGCAGGGAAAGATGGGAGAAAAACTGTTTTTT.

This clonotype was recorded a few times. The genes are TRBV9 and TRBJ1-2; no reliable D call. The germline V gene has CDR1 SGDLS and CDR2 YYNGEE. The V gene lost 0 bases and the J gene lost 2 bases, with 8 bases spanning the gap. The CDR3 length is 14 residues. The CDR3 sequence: CASSVAQNNYGYTF. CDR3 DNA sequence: TGTGCCAGCAGCGTAGCACAGAACAACTATGGCTACACCTTC.

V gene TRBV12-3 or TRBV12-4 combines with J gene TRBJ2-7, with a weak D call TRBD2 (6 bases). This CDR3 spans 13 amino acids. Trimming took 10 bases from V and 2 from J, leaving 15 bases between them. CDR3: CAKFPGLTYEQYF. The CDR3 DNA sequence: TGTGCCAAATTCCCGGGACTCACCTACGAGCAGTACTTC.

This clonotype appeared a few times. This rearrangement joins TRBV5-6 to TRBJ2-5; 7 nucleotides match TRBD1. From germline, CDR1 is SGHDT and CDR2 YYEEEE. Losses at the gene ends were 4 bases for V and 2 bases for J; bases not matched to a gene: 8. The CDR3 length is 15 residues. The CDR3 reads CASSLGQPIQETQYF. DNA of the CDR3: TGTGCCAGCAGCCTGGGACAGCCCATACAAGAGACCCAGTACTTC. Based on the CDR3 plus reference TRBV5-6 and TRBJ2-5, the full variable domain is DAGVTQSPTHLIKTRGQQVTLRCSPKSGHDTVSWYQQALGQGPQFIFQYYEEEERQRGNFPDRFSGHQFPNYSSELNVNALLLGDSALYLCASSLGQPIQETQYFGPGTRLLVL.